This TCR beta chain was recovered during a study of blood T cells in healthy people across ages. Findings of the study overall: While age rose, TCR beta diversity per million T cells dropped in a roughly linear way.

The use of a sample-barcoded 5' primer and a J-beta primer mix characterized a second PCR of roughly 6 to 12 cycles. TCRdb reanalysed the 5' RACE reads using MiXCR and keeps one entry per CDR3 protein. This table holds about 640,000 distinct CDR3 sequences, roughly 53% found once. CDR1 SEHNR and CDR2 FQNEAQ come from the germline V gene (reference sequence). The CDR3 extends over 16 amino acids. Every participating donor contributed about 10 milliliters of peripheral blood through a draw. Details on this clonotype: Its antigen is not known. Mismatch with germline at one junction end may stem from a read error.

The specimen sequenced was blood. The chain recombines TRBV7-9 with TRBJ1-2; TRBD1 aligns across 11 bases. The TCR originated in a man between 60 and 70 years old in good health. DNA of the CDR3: TGTGTCAGCAGCTTAGGGACAGGGGGTGACAACTATGGCTACACCTTC. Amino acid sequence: CVSSLGTGGDNYGYTF.